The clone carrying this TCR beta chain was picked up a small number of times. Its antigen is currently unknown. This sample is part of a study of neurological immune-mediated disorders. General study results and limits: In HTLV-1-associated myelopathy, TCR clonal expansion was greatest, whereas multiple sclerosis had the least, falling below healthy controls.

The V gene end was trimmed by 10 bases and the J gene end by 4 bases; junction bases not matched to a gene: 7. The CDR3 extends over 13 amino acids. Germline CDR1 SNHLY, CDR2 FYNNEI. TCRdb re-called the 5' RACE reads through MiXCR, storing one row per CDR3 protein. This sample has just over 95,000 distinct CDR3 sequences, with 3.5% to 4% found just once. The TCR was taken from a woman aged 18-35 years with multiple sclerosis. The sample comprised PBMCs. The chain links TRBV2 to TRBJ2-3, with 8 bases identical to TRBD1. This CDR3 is CAIPGGWADTQYF. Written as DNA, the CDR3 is TGTGCCATCCCAGGGGGCTGGGCAGATACGCAGTATTTT.